Here is one TCR beta chain with its context. A sample-barcoded 5' primer and a J-beta primer mix were used in a second PCR of about 6 to 11 cycles. A single record per CDR3 protein comes from TCRdb applying MiXCR to the 5' RACE reads. Here the sample spans 1.5 million to 2 million distinct CDR3 sequences, around 50% being singletons. The sample comes from a study of blood T cells in healthy people across ages. The CDR3 covers 16 residues. Germline CDR1 and CDR2: DFQATT and SNEGSKA (reference sequence). Deletions cut 0 bases from V and 3 bases from J, with 15 bases between. The donors, healthy Caucasians from Russia, were aged roughly 6 to 95. Samples each yielded at least 6 micrograms of total RNA.

The chain uses TRBV20-1 and TRBJ1-5; D is possibly TRBD1 (5 bases). The clonotype was recovered from a woman aged 40 to 49 in good health. Sequencing input: blood. CDR3 bases: TGCAGTGCTAGAGATCGATTTGATGGACACAATCAGCCCCAGCATTTT. Its translation: CSARDRFDGHNQPQHF.